Presented here are 22 T cell receptor beta chains from one specimen sequenced in a study of T cell repertoires in cytomegalovirus infection. TCRdb reprocessed the reads with MiXCR, giving one entry per CDR3 protein. The sample lists roughly 100,000 distinct CDR3 sequences, 16% occurring once. Sequencing input: PBMCs. Receptor source: a human donor in good health (CMV status not recorded). Some clones in this sample may be carry-over from other donors' samples.

Only a few counts were recorded for this clonotype. This rearrangement joins TRBV28 to TRBJ2-7; TRBD2 agrees at 9 bases. The CDR3 covers 15 residues. With V trimmed by 6 bases and J by 2 bases, 8 bases remained unmatched. CDR1 and CDR2 (germline): MDHEN, SYDVKM. The CDR3 DNA reads as TGTGCCAGCAGGTCTTCCGGGACTAGCCCCTACGAGCAGTACTTC. Protein sequence: CASRSSGTSPYEQYF.

This clonotype appeared many times. This chain's CDR3 is CASSLGPGGRTGELFF. The CDR3 DNA reads as TGTGCCAGCAGCTTAGGACCGGGGGGACGGACCGGGGAGCTGTTTTTT. V is TRBV7-6 and J is TRBJ2-2; 7 bases agree with TRBD2. The CDR3 length is 16 residues. Trimming at V came to 1 base and at J to 5 bases, leaving 7 bases not matched to a gene. CDR1 is SGHVS and CDR2 is FNYEAQ in the germline V gene.

Many counts were recorded for this clonotype. V and J are TRBV7-2 and TRBJ1-2; tentative D call: TRBD1 (5 bases). V lost 0 bases to trimming and J lost 4 bases, with 15 bases between them. The CDR3 runs to 16 residues. Per germline, CDR1 SGHTA and CDR2 FQGNSA. The CDR3 region has the DNA TGTGCCAGCAGCTTAGCGCTTGCCCCCACAGGCTATGGCTACACCTTC. It yields the protein CASSLALAPTGYGYTF. The full variable domain, in which reference TRBV7-2 and TRBJ1-2 provide the parts outside the CDR3, is GAGVSQSPSNKVTEKGKDVELRCDPISGHTALYWYRQSLGQGLEFLIYFQGNSAPDKSGLPSDRFSAERTGGSVSTLTIQRTQQEDSAVYLCASSLALAPTGYGYTFGSGTRLTVV.

This clonotype has at least ten counts. This chain connects TRBV7-2 to TRBJ1-2; TRBD1 matches 9 bases. The CDR3 is made up of 16 amino acids. Germline V gene sequence: CDR1 SGHTA, CDR2 FQGNSA. J lost 4 bases, V lost 5 bases, and 11 bases had no gene match. The CDR3 protein is CASSRAPTGGGYGYTF. The CDR3 coding sequence is TGTGCCAGCAGCCGTGCGCCTACAGGGGGCGGCTATGGCTACACCTTC.

This clonotype has a handful of counts. V and J are TRBV7-3 and TRBJ1-1; D unresolved. The CDR3 covers 14 residues. The V gene's germline CDR1 is SGHTA and CDR2 FQGTGA. V gave up 2 bases and J gave up 1 base, with 8 bases separating them. As DNA, the CDR3 is TGTGCCAGCAGCTTATCAGGCGGGAACACTGAAGCTTTCTTT. Translating it yields CASSLSGGNTEAFF.

A few counts support this clonotype. This sequence joins TRBV27 and TRBJ2-1; 11 bases align to TRBD2. With 2 bases clipped from V and 12 bases from J, the junction kept 9 bases outside the gene matches. The CDR3 is made up of 15 amino acids. CDR1 is MNHEY and CDR2 is SMNVEV in the germline V gene (reference sequence). In DNA, the CDR3 is TGTGCCAGCAGTTTAAGACTAGCGGGGCCCGGGGGGCAGTTCTTC. Amino acid sequence: CASSLRLAGPGGQFF.

The chain combines TRBV28 with TRBJ1-1; a weak D match, TRBD1 (5 bases). V was trimmed by 2 bases and J by 8 bases, leaving 9 bases between them. Germline-derived CDR1 and CDR2 are MDHEN and SYDVKM. CDR3 size: 12 residues. CDR3 residues: CASSLQGSEAFF. Here the CDR3 DNA reads TGTGCCAGCAGTTTACAGGGATCCGAAGCTTTCTTT.

This sequence joins TRBV3-1 and TRBJ2-5; 11 bases are shared with TRBD1. The CDR3 has 16 amino acids. Germline CDR1 LGHDT, CDR2 YNNKEL (reference sequence). J was trimmed by 5 bases and V by 5 bases; bases with no gene match: 10. CDR3 sequence: CASSSRTGGSGETQYF. The CDR3 bases are TGTGCCAGCAGCTCCCGGACAGGGGGCTCGGGGGAGACCCAGTACTTC.

This clonotype was seen a few times. This chain joins TRBV18 and TRBJ1-2; D might be TRBD1 (6 bases). CDR3 length: 15 residues. Per germline, CDR1 KGHSH and CDR2 LQKENI. With 4 bases removed from V and 0 bases from J, the gap between germline ends came to 12 bases. CDR3 coding DNA: TGTGCCAGCTCACTGGACAGAACGGCTAACTATGGCTACACCTTC. This translates into CASSLDRTANYGYTF.

The rearrangement links TRBV20-1 to TRBJ2-6; a possible D gene is TRBD1 (6 bases). Deletions cut 2 bases from V and 1 base from J, with 18 bases between. In germline, CDR1 is DFQATT, CDR2 SNEGSKA (reference sequence). The CDR3 is 18 amino acids. This CDR3 is CSARKPTAQGSGANVLTF. CDR3 DNA sequence: TGCAGTGCTAGAAAACCTACTGCTCAGGGGTCTGGGGCCAACGTCCTGACTTTC.

This clonotype showed up many times. The chain combines TRBV7-8 with TRBJ1-2, with D tentatively TRBD1 (6 bases). Germline CDR1 and CDR2: SGHVS and FQNEAQ. The CDR3 contains 18 residues. Trimming pared 5 bases from V and 4 bases from J, leaving 26 bases between. CDR3 protein: CASSLGGRQGYRPYGYTF. CDR3 bases: TGTGCCAGCAGCCTAGGGGGTCGGCAGGGCTATCGGCCCTATGGCTACACCTTC.

The sample holds a few counts of this clonotype. V is TRBV20-1 and J is TRBJ2-7; the D call may be TRBD1 or TRBD2 (5 bases each). Trimming cost V 1 base and J 1 base, with 20 bases left between them. Germline assignment: CDR1 DFQATT and CDR2 SNEGSKA (reference sequence). This CDR3 contains 17 residues. CDR3 protein: CSARVPLRDLSSYEQYF. CDR3 DNA: TGCAGTGCTAGAGTCCCCCTCCGGGACCTAAGTTCCTACGAGCAGTACTTC.

This clonotype turned up a few times. The chain links TRBV24-1 to TRBJ1-2; D unclear. Trimming took off 3 bases at V and 6 bases at J, with 13 bases between the two ends. Looked up from germline, CDR1 is KGHDR and CDR2 is SFDVKD. CDR3 size: 14 residues. CDR3: CATSDPSRSNGYTF. DNA for the CDR3: TGTGCCACCAGTGATCCGTCCCGATCCAATGGCTACACCTTC.

V usage is TRBV6-5 and J usage is TRBJ1-1; D call uncertain. V was pared by 1 base and J by 3 bases, with 12 bases between. From germline, CDR1 is MNHEY and CDR2 SVGAGI. The CDR3 is 15 amino acids. This CDR3 is CASSYWGPGYTEAFF. The CDR3 DNA sequence: TGTGCCAGCAGTTACTGGGGTCCGGGGTACACTGAAGCTTTCTTT.

In this sample, this clonotype turned up a few times. The chain links TRBV3-1 to TRBJ2-1; the D gene could be TRBD1 or TRBD2 (5 bases each). Germline V gene data show CDR1 as LGHDT and CDR2 as YNNKEL (reference sequence). The CDR3 runs 14 residues. Trimming pared 4 bases from V and 2 bases from J, leaving 9 bases between. The CDR3 reads CASSPLGAYNEQFF. Here the CDR3 DNA reads TGTGCCAGCAGCCCCTTGGGGGCCTACAATGAGCAGTTCTTC.

This clonotype was picked up a small number of times. The chain couples TRBV11-3 to TRBJ2-2; D is possibly TRBD2 (5 bases). The V end was cut by 5 bases, the J end by 6 bases, with 19 bases between. CDR1 is SGHNT and CDR2 is YENEEA in the germline V gene. The CDR3 consists of 16 residues. Here the CDR3 reads CASSPLRGQHSGELFF. The CDR3 nucleotides are TGTGCCAGCAGCCCTCTTCGCGGGCAGCACTCCGGGGAGCTGTTTTTT.

The chain is built from TRBV20-1 and TRBJ2-5, with TRBD2 matching over 12 bases. The junction had 15 bases not matched to a gene; V was cut back by 6 bases and J by 4 bases. Germline lookup yields CDR1 DFQATT and CDR2 SNEGSKA (reference sequence). There are 17 residues in the CDR3. The CDR3 reads CSATPSSGGGLVETQYF. The CDR3 DNA reads TGCAGTGCCACCCCCTCTAGCGGGGGGGGTCTAGTAGAGACCCAGTACTTC.

The rearrangement uses TRBV20-1 and TRBJ2-5; 8 bases line up with TRBD2. The V gene end was trimmed by 5 bases and the J gene end by 1 base; junction bases not matched to a gene: 12. The CDR3 has 16 residues. In germline, CDR1 is DFQATT, CDR2 SNEGSKA (reference sequence). As DNA, the CDR3 is TGCAGTGCTGGGAGCGGGAGCGGGGGTCTCCAAGAGACCCAGTACTTC. Amino acid sequence: CSAGSGSGGLQETQYF.

At least ten counts were recorded for this clonotype. DNA of the CDR3: TGTGCCAGCAGCCTTTCCGGGACAGGGGATGAAAAACTGTTTTTT. Its protein is CASSLSGTGDEKLFF. V and J are TRBV7-3 and TRBJ1-4; 10 bases match TRBD1. The CDR3 covers 15 residues. Germline loops: CDR1 SGHTA, CDR2 FQGTGA. After removal of 5 bases from V and 6 bases from J, the junction contained 6 bases not matched to a gene.

On this clonotype: This clone may be a read error of a much larger clone one base away. The V gene is TRBV10-3, the J gene TRBJ1-1; weak D call: TRBD1 (5 bases). The length of the CDR3 is 13 residues. Germline values: CDR1 ENHRY, CDR2 SYGVKD. The CDR3 region is CSISLPRAAEAFF. The CDR3 DNA reads as TGTTCCATCAGCCTCCCCAGGGCCGCTGAAGCTTTCTTT.

This clonotype came up a few times. The chain uses TRBV28 and TRBJ2-1; 10 bases align to TRBD1. With V trimmed by 6 bases and J by 7 bases, 3 bases remained unmatched. The CDR3 covers 13 residues. Per germline, CDR1 MDHEN and CDR2 SYDVKM. The CDR3 spells CASRTGGRNEQFF. The DNA of the CDR3 is TGTGCCAGCAGGACAGGGGGCAGGAATGAGCAGTTCTTC.

The rearrangement uses TRBV20-1 and TRBJ2-1; TRBD2 agrees at 14 bases. The junction had 4 bases not matched to a gene; V was cut back by 0 bases and J by 3 bases. The CDR3 sequence is 17 residues long. Germline V lookup: CDR1 DFQATT, CDR2 SNEGSKA (reference sequence). The chain's CDR3 is CSARDLTSGGGYNEQFF. Here the CDR3 DNA reads TGCAGTGCTAGAGACTTGACTAGCGGGGGGGGCTACAATGAGCAGTTCTTC.